This T cell receptor beta chain comes out of a study of control samples from healthy donors and cancer patients. Some clones are missing from TCRdb's copy, which holds only in-frame ones; the method was immunoSEQ multiplex PCR. The sample comprises roughly 59,000 clones, roughly 90% of which are singletons, and approximately 1.5% rests with the top ten. Germline V gene data show CDR1 as SGHTA and CDR2 as FQGTGA. The length of the CDR3 is 15 residues. Trimming cost V 5 bases and J 4 bases; bases outside gene matches: 7. The sample comprised PBMCs. This clonotype was sampled from a man aged 40-49 years with colorectal cancer. V is TRBV7-3 and J is TRBJ2-2; 7 nucleotides agree with TRBD2. The CDR3 reads CASSPPPGGTGELFF. The CDR3 DNA is TGTGCCAGCAGCCCTCCCCCGGGAGGCACCGGGGAGCTGTTTTTT.